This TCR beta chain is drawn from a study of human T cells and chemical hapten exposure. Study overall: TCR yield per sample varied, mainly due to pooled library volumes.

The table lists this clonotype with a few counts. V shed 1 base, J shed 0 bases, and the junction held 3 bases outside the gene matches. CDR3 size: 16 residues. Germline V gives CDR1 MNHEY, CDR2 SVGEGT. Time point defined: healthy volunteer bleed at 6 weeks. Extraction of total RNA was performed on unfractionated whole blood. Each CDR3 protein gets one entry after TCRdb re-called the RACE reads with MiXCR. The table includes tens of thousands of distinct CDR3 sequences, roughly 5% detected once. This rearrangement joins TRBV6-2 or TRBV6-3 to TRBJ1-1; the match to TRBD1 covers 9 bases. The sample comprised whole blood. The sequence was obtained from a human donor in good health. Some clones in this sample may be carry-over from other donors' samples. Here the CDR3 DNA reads TGTGCCAGCAGTTACTACGGGACAGGGATGAACACTGAAGCTTTCTTT. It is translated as CASSYYGTGMNTEAFF.